This TCR beta chain was recovered during a study of control samples from healthy donors and cancer patients. The CDR3 consists of 17 residues. Germline loops: CDR1 LNHNV, CDR2 YYDKDF (reference sequence). V gave up 0 bases and J gave up 4 bases, with 19 bases separating them. This table comes from immunoSEQ multiplex PCR, and its TCRdb copy is limited to in-frame clones, with some not included. This table holds around 100,000 clones, less than 90% found once. This receptor was obtained from a woman in her forties or fifties in good health. Sample: blood. This chain uses TRBV15 with TRBJ2-7; the D gene could be TRBD1 or TRBD2 (6 bases each). Written as DNA, the CDR3 is TGTGCCACCAGCAGAGATAGAGCGGCCCGGAGGGGGTACGAGCAGTACGTC. This translates into CATSRDRAARRGYEQYV.